These T cell receptor beta chains were read from a single sample in a study of shared clonotypes between healthy human individuals. Some clones are missing from TCRdb's copy, which holds only in-frame ones; the method was immunoSEQ multiplex PCR. This table holds 800,000 to 1,200,000 clones, around 78% found once. The specimen was memory CD4+ T cells from PBMCs. These receptors were collected from a man in his late teens or twenties in good health. Some clones in this sample may be carry-over from other donors' samples. Both conserved end residues are part of each CDR3. The order of the fields is clone size, D gene, V gene, J gene, CDR3 DNA, CDR3 protein. D genes are given only for firm matches. Some rows have no size entry. The others give once, few or many, or a class for an expanded clone.

>once|NA|TRBV7-3|TRBJ2-1
TGTGCCAGCAGCACCCGTTCAGGGGCTAGCAGAACGTACAATGAGCAGTTCTTC
CASSTRSGASRTYNEQFF
>NA|NA|TRBV11-2|TRBJ2-3
TGTGCCAGCAGCGAGAGTTTCCAAGATACGCAGTATTTT
CASSESFQDTQYF
>NA|TRBD2|TRBV10-3|TRBJ2-3
TGTGCCATATCTAGCGGGATCGGCACAGATACGCAGTATTTT
CAISSGIGTDTQYF
>NA|NA|TRBV7-9|TRBJ1-2
TGTGCCAGCATCTTACAACCAGGGGACCCTGGCTACACCTTC
CASILQPGDPGYTF
>NA|TRBD1|TRBV6-6|TRBJ2-1
TGTGCCAGCAGTGGACAGGGGGGGAATGAGCAGTTCTTC
CASSGQGGNEQFF
>NA|NA|TRBV5-4|TRBJ1-1
TGTGCCAGCAGCTTGGCCTTTGGAATGAACACTGAAGCTTTCTTT
CASSLAFGMNTEAFF
>NA|NA|TRBV18|TRBJ2-5
TGTGCCAGCTCACCCGATTCACTCTCCAAAGAGACCCAGTACTTC
CASSPDSLSKETQYF
>NA|TRBD1|TRBV5-1|TRBJ2-3
TGCGCCAGCAGAGTCAGACAGGGGACACACATGACAGATACGCAGTATTTT
CASRVRQGTHMTDTQYF
>few|NA|TRBV25-1|TRBJ1-1
TGTGCCAGCAGTTCCCTAGGGCCTGACACTGAAGCTTTCTTT
CASSSLGPDTEAFF
>NA|NA|TRBV7-9|TRBJ2-7
TGTGCCAGCAGCCCTGGGACGGCCAGCTCCTACGAGCAGTACTTC
CASSPGTASSYEQYF
>NA|NA|TRBV27|TRBJ1-1
TGTGCCAGCACCCTACACACTGAAGCTTTCTTT
CASTLHTEAFF